The clone carrying this T cell receptor (beta chain) was picked up many times. TCRdb reprocessed the 5' RACE reads via MiXCR and lists one record per CDR3 protein. The data hold approximately 210,000 distinct CDR3 sequences, with about 10% observed a single time. The data derive from a study of T-cell memory formation after mild COVID-19. V lost 4 bases to trimming and J lost 6 bases, with 12 bases between them. Per the germline V gene, CDR1 is SQVTM and CDR2 is ANQGSEA. This CDR3 spans 13 amino acids. Input material: PBMCs or a T cell subset sorted from them (not recorded which). This TCR derives from a man aged 18 to 35 who had mild COVID-19 (a few samples of this study predate the infection). Cell type and time point are not known. The chain couples TRBV29-1 to TRBJ1-4; D is unclear. The CDR3 here is CSVGVGNYEKLFF. CDR3 nucleotide sequence: TGCAGCGTTGGAGTGGGGAACTATGAAAAACTGTTTTTT. Complete variable domain (other parts from reference TRBV29-1 and TRBJ1-4): SAVISQKPSRDICQRGTSLTIQCQVDSQVTMMFWYRQQPGQSLTLIATANQGSEATYESGFVIDKFPISRPNLTFSTLTVSNMSPEDSSIYLCSVGVGNYEKLFFGSGTQLSVL.